The 18 T cell receptor beta chains in this list originate from one sample, sequenced in a study of control samples from healthy donors and cancer patients (dated by TCRdb to about 2020). Library preparation was by the immunoSEQ multiplex PCR assay. TCRdb re-hosts the immuneACCESS table, in-frame sequences only. Its copies lack some clones; in the studies checked, an unresolved V gene accounts for under half of them, and the cause for the rest is not known. Across this sample there are tens of thousands of clones, with 88% seen only once. The ten most abundant clones make up approximately 15% of the sample. The specimen sequenced was blood. The receptor source for this set is a woman aged 70-85 years in good health.

The chain employs TRBV5-5 and TRBJ2-1; possibly TRBD1 for D (6 bases). Germline lookup yields CDR1 SGHKS and CDR2 YYEKEE (reference sequence). V lost 4 bases and J lost 5, with 16 bases in between. This CDR3 spans 15 amino acids. The chain's CDR3 is CASSLAGQPNNEQFF. The CDR3 DNA reads as TGTGCCAGCAGCCTGGCCGGACAGCCTAACAATGAGCAGTTCTTC.

This chain uses TRBV5-4 with TRBJ1-2; weak D call: TRBD1 (6 bases). Trimming took 4 bases from V and 7 from J, leaving 14 bases between them. The CDR3 contains 13 residues. The germline V gene encodes CDR1 SGHNT and CDR2 YYREEE (reference sequence). CDR3 coding DNA: TGTGCCAGCAGCCCACAGGGTTCAGGTGGCTACACCTTC. As protein: CASSPQGSGGYTF.

This chain uses TRBV5-1 with TRBJ1-1; TRBD1 is a possible D gene (5 bases). Trimming removed 3 bases from V and 1 base from J, with 16 bases in between. Germline assignment: CDR1 SGHRS and CDR2 YFSETQ. The CDR3 consists of 16 residues. The CDR3, as DNA: TGCGCCAGCAGCTCACCCTTTGGGGACGGGAACACTGAAGCTTTCTTT. As protein: CASSSPFGDGNTEAFF. The whole variable domain, remainder taken from reference TRBV5-1 and TRBJ1-1, is KAGVTQTPRYLIKTRGQQVTLSCSPISGHRSVSWYQQTPGQGLQFLFEYFSETQRNKGNFPGRFSGRQFSNSRSEMNVSTLELGDSALYLCASSSPFGDGNTEAFFGQGTRLTVV.

This clone turned up a few times. The J gene is TRBJ2-3, the V gene TRBV7-8; perhaps TRBD1 as D (6 bases). CDR1 SGHVS and CDR2 FQNEAQ come from the germline V gene. Trimming took off 5 bases at V and 0 bases at J, with 9 bases between the two ends. This CDR3 has 14 amino acids. The CDR3 region is CASSGDRSTDTQYF. The CDR3 DNA is TGTGCCAGCAGCGGAGACAGGAGCACAGATACGCAGTATTTT.

The V and J genes are TRBV6-1 and TRBJ2-4; D gene uncertain. V lost 3 bases and J lost 2, with 14 bases in between. The CDR3 totals 16 residues. CDR1 and CDR2 (germline): MNHNS, SASEGT. The CDR3 DNA sequence: TGTGCCAGCAGTGACCGGCCTCTCGTGTCCAAAAACATTCAGTACTTC. It yields the protein CASSDRPLVSKNIQYF.

The chain links TRBV5-5 to TRBJ1-1; D ambiguous. CDR1 is SGHKS and CDR2 is YYEKEE in the germline V gene (reference sequence). The CDR3 is made up of 17 amino acids. V dropped 0 bases and J dropped 6 bases, with 21 bases sitting between them. CDR3 loop: CASSLEPPRASLSEAFF. Here the CDR3 DNA reads TGTGCCAGCAGCTTGGAACCCCCCCGGGCCTCATTATCTGAAGCTTTCTTT.

This chain connects TRBV5-6 to TRBJ1-3; D not resolved. The CDR3 has 15 amino acids. V lost 4 bases, J lost 4 bases, and 15 bases lay in between. Germline CDR1 SGHDT, CDR2 YYEEEE. The CDR3 sequence: CASSPTGLIGNTIYF. The CDR3 nucleotides read TGTGCCAGCAGCCCAACCGGACTGATCGGAAACACCATATATTTT.

This chain uses TRBV6-1 with TRBJ2-4, with 9 nucleotides matching TRBD2. Germline lookup yields CDR1 MNHNS and CDR2 SASEGT. The CDR3 is made up of 18 amino acids. V dropped 2 bases and J dropped 0; count of bases not matched to a gene: 8. CDR3 residues: CASSENPPAGGAKNIQYF. The DNA of the CDR3 is TGTGCCAGCAGTGAAAATCCCCCAGCGGGAGGAGCCAAAAACATTCAGTACTTC.

V is TRBV5-1 and J is TRBJ2-6; D unresolved. CDR3 length equals 17 residues. Trimming took off 3 bases at V and 3 bases at J, with 16 bases between the two ends. Germline V gene data show CDR1 as SGHRS and CDR2 as YFSETQ. This CDR3 is CASSSHSVSLGANVLTF. The CDR3 DNA sequence: TGCGCCAGCAGCTCCCACAGTGTTTCGCTTGGGGCCAACGTCCTGACTTTC.

Worth noting for this clone: Distinct nucleotide sequences in the sample also encode this CDR3. This chain joins TRBV19 and TRBJ1-1, with a weak D call TRBD1 (6 bases). Germline V gene sequence: CDR1 LNHDA, CDR2 SQIVND (reference sequence). The CDR3 has 13 residues. Between the trimmed V and J ends, which lost 4 bases and 1 base, there was a span of 7 bases. CDR3 loop: CASSTGQNTEAFF. DNA of the CDR3: TGTGCCAGTAGTACGGGACAGAACACTGAAGCTTTCTTT.

The V call is TRBV19, the J call TRBJ2-2; 8 bases fit TRBD2. With V trimmed by 10 bases and J by 4 bases, 14 bases remained unmatched. The CDR3 runs 16 residues. Germline values: CDR1 LNHDA, CDR2 SQIVND (reference sequence). CDR3 in amino acids: CATTVPGGGFTGELFF. CDR3 nucleotide sequence: TGTGCCACCACGGTCCCCGGGGGGGGGTTCACCGGGGAGCTGTTTTTT. Filled out from reference TRBV19 and TRBJ2-2, the complete variable domain reads DGGITQSPKYLFRKEGQNVTLSCEQNLNHDAMYWYRQDPGQGLRLIYYSQIVNDFQKGDIAEGYSVSREKKESFPLTVTSAQKNPTAFYLCATTVPGGGFTGELFFGEGSRLTVL.

The chain couples TRBV27 to TRBJ2-7; D tentatively reads TRBD1 or TRBD2 (7 bases each). The CDR3 is 14 residues long. Trimming took off 2 bases at V and 3 bases at J, with 11 bases between the two ends. Germline V gives CDR1 MNHEY, CDR2 SMNVEV (reference sequence). This CDR3 reads CASSLQGGNYEQYF. The CDR3 coding sequence is TGTGCCAGCAGTTTACAGGGGGGGAACTACGAGCAGTACTTC.

The chain carries TRBV7-8 and TRBJ2-2; D not certain. V lost 2 bases and J 2 bases, leaving 6 bases between the germline ends. Germline V gene data show CDR1 as SGHVS and CDR2 as FQNEAQ. CDR3 size: 14 residues. CDR3: CASSLILNTGELFF. CDR3 nucleotides: TGTGCCAGCAGCTTAATACTAAACACCGGGGAGCTGTTTTTT.

The sample holds one count of this clone. This chain connects TRBV4-1 to TRBJ2-1; D is ambiguous. The germline V and J ends were trimmed by 0 bases and 3 bases, with 6 bases remaining between them. In germline, CDR1 is MGHRA, CDR2 YSYEKL. The CDR3 contains 14 residues. CDR3 DNA sequence: TGCGCCAGCAGCCAAGATGACTTCTACAATGAGCAGTTCTTC. It translates to CASSQDDFYNEQFF.

The chain carries TRBV3-1 (or the pseudogene TRBV3-2) and TRBJ1-1; the D is unclear. Germline lookup yields CDR1 LGHDT and CDR2 YNNKEL (reference sequence). The CDR3 consists of 15 residues. V dropped 1 base and J dropped 0 bases, with 9 bases sitting between them. CDR3 in DNA: TGTGCCAGCAGCCAAGGAGTGCCCATGAACACTGAAGCTTTCTTT. Translated: CASSQGVPMNTEAFF.

The V call is TRBV3-1 (or the pseudogene TRBV3-2), the J call TRBJ2-2; TRBD2 aligns across 7 bases. CDR3 length equals 16 residues. V shed 4 bases, J shed 7 bases, and the junction held 12 bases outside the gene matches. Germline V CDR1 and CDR2: LGHDT, YNNKEL (reference sequence). The CDR3 spells CASSPGGGPLSGELFF. The CDR3, as DNA: TGTGCCAGCAGCCCTGGCGGGGGACCTCTCAGCGGGGAGCTGTTTTTT.

This rearrangement joins TRBV9 to TRBJ2-7, with TRBD2 matching over 10 bases. V shed 4 bases, J shed 3 bases, and the junction held 10 bases outside the gene matches. The CDR3 is made up of 16 amino acids. The germline CDR1 and CDR2 sequences are SGDLS and YYNGEE. This CDR3 is CASSPWTSGFGYEQYF. In nucleotides, the CDR3 is TGTGCCAGCAGCCCTTGGACTAGCGGTTTTGGCTACGAGCAGTACTTC.

The chain carries TRBV10-1 and TRBJ2-1, with TRBD1 identical over 10 bases. Trimming took 2 bases from V and 9 from J; bases not matched to a gene: 10. This CDR3 spans 16 amino acids. Germline CDR1 and CDR2: WNHNN and SYGVQD (reference sequence). The CDR3 is CASSEGRRDRGGEQFF. CDR3 coding DNA: TGCGCCAGCAGTGAGGGTCGCCGGGACAGGGGCGGTGAGCAGTTCTTC.